This T cell receptor (beta chain) is drawn from a study of T cell responses to AZD1222 COVID-19 vaccine. Study overall: Whether given at about 4 or about 12 weeks, second doses were pooled.

Profiled with immunoSEQ multiplex PCR; TCRdb holds only in-frame clones, not every one. The table records approximately 90,000 clones, 70% to 90% of them present only once. Germline V gene sequence: CDR1 GTSNPN, CDR2 SVGIG (reference sequence). The length of the CDR3 is 16 residues. Trimming pared 2 bases from V and 7 bases from J, leaving 20 bases between. This clone was picked up one time. No antigen is known for it. The study's findings and limits: Compared with day 0, the breadth and depth of the Spike-specific TCR repertoire rose significantly after two doses of AZD1222.

Specimen: peripheral blood, collected on day 0 of AZD1222 vaccination. This chain joins TRBV30 and TRBJ2-2, with TRBD2 as a possible D gene (6 bases). This TCR was sampled from an adult in good health. CDR3 DNA sequence: TGTGCCTGGAGTTTCGGTTTAGCAGGGAGGATCGGGGAGCTGTTTTTT. It translates to CAWSFGLAGRIGELFF. Full variable domain (missing parts from reference TRBV30 and TRBJ2-2): SQTIHQWPATLVQPVGSPLSLECTVEGTSNPNLYWYRQAAGRGLQLLFYSVGIGQISSEVPQNLSASRPQDRQFILSSKKLLLSDSGFYLCAWSFGLAGRIGELFFGEGSRLTVL.